The TCR beta chain under discussion was sequenced for a study of blood T cells in healthy people across ages. As for the study in general: Template switching captured about one barcoded beta molecule per two T cells.

It was with a sample-barcoded 5' primer and a J-beta primer mix that a second PCR of about 7 to 12 cycles was run. A template-switch adaptor containing 12 random nucleotides labeled each cDNA molecule. The yield of each sample was at least 2.5 million CDR3-containing paired-end reads. TCRdb reprocessed the 5' RACE reads via MiXCR and lists one record per CDR3 protein. The table has about 1.7 million distinct CDR3 sequences, approximately 28% seen once. Russia was home to the donors, healthy Caucasian individuals aged 6 to 90. V lost 5 bases and J 1 base, leaving 20 bases between the germline ends. The CDR3 is made up of 16 amino acids. Germline loops: CDR1 DFQATT, CDR2 SNEGSKA (reference sequence).

This clonotype was obtained from a woman in her thirties in good health. V is TRBV20-1 and J is TRBJ1-1, with D perhaps TRBD1 (6 bases). The source material was blood. In nucleotides, the CDR3 is TGCAGTGCTGGGCCCTTAACAGGGACCACGAACACTGAAGCTTTCTTT. Its protein product is CSAGPLTGTTNTEAFF.